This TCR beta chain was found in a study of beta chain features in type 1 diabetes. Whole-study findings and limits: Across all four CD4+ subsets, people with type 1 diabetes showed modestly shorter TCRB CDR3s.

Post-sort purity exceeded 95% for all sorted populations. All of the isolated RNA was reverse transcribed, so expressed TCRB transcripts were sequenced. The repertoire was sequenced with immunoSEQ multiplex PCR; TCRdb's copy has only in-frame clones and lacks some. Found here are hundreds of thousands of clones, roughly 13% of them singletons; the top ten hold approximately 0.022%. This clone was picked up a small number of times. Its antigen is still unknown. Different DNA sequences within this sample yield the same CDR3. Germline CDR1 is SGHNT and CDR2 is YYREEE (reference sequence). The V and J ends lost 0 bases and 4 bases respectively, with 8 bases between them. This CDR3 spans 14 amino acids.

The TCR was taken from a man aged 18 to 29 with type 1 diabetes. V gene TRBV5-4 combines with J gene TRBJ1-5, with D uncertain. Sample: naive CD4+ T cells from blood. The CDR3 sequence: CASSLAGGNQPQHF. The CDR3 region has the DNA TGTGCCAGCAGCTTGGCGGGCGGGAATCAGCCCCAGCATTTT. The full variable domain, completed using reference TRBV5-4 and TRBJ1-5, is ETGVTQSPTHLIKTRGQQVTLRCSSQSGHNTVSWYQQALGQGPQFIFQYYREEENGRGNFPPRFSGLQFPNYSSELNVNALELDDSALYLCASSLAGGNQPQHFGDGTRLSIL.